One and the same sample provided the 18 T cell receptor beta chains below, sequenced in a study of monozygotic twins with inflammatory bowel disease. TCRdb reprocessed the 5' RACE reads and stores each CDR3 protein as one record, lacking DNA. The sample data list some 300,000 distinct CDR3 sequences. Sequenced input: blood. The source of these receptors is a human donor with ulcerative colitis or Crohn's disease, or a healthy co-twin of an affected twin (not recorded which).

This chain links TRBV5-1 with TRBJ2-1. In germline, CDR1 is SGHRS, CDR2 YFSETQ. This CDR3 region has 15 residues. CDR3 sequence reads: CASSLNRGTYNEQFF.

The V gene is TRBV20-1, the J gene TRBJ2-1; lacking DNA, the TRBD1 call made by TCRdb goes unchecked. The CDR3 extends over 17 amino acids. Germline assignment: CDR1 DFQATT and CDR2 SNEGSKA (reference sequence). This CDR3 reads CSARERRGAGIYNEQFF.

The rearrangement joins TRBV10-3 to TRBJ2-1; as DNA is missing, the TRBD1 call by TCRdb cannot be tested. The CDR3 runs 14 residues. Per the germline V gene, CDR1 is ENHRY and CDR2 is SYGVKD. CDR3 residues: CATETDRTYNEQFF.

The CDR3 is CASSEAFQGGYGYTF. The J gene is TRBJ1-2, the V gene TRBV2. The CDR3 is 15 residues long. Germline values: CDR1 SNHLY, CDR2 FYNNEI.

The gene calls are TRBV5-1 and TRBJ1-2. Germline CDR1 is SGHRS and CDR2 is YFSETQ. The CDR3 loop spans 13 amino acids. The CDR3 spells CASSFSQDYGYTF. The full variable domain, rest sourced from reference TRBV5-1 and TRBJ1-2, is KAGVTQTPRYLIKTRGQQVTLSCSPISGHRSVSWYQQTPGQGLQFLFEYFSETQRNKGNFPGRFSGRQFSNSRSEMNVSTLELGDSALYLCASSFSQDYGYTFGSGTRLTVV.

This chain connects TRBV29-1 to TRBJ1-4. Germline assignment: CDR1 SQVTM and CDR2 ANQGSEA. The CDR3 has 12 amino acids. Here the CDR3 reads CSVTTTVEKLFF.

The CDR3 here is CASSPRKGPYEQYF. This chain joins TRBV18 and TRBJ2-7. There are 14 residues in the CDR3. Germline V lookup: CDR1 KGHSH, CDR2 LQKENI.

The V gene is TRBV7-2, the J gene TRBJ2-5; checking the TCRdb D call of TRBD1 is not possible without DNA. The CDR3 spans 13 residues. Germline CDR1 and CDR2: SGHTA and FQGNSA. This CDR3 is CASSDPPPTAQYF.

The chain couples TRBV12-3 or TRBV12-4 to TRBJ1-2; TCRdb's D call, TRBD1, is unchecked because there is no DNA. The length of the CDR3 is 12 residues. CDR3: CASSFYQGGYTF.

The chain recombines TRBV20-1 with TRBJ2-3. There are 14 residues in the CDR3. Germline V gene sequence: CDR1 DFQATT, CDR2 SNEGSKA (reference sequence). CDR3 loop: CSARVERSVDTQYF.

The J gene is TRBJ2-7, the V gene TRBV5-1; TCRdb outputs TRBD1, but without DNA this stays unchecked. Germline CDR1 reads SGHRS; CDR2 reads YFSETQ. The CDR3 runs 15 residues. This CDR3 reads CASYHPGTGPYEQYF.

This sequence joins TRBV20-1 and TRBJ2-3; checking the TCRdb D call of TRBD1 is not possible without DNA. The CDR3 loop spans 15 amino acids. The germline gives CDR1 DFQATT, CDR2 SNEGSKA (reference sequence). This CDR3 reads CSANRDRGDTDTQYF.

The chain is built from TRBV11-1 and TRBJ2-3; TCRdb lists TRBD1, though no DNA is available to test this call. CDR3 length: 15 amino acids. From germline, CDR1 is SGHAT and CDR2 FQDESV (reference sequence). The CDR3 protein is CASSGPSRGPDTQYF.

This CDR3 reads CASSARPWTSGDYEQYF. The genes are TRBV28 and TRBJ2-7; TCRdb picks TRBD2, but there is no DNA to check that call. The CDR3 spans 17 residues. Germline V lookup: CDR1 MDHEN, CDR2 SYDVKM.

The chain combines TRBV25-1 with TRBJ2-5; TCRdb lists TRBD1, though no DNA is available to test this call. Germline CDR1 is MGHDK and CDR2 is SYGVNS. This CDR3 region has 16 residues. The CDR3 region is CASSELVGTNQETQYF.

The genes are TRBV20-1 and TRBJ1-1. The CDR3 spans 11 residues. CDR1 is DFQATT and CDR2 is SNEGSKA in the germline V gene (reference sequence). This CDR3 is CSARDKGTLIF.

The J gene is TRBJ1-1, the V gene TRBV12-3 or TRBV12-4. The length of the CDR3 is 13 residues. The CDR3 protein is CASSFKGRTEAFF.

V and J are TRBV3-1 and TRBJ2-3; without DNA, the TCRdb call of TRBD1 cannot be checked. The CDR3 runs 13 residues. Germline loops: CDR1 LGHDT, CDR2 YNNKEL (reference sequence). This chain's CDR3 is CASSNLDRDTQYF.